This TCR beta chain was recorded in a study of blood T cell repertoires in COVID-19 (dated by TCRdb to the early 2020s). Background for the entire study: The collaborator samples originated in the United States, Italy and Spain and spanned the acute and convalescent phases of COVID-19. The sample metadata nearly always contained a de-identified subject ID, COVID-19 status, age in years and sex. The dataset comprised deeply sampled blood TCRbeta repertoires from subjects exposed to, actively infected with, or recovered from COVID-19. The repertoires were released in a freely available public database intended as a resource for research on the immune response to SARS-CoV-2. Samples were obtained from the ongoing ImmuneRACE study (first 160 participants) and from 1,000 to 1,500 subjects provided by 6 global collaborators. Where available, HLA class I and class II types were taken from metadata supplied by the sample provider and were not determined by assay-based typing. The prospective study material was composed of cDNA or gDNA derived from T cells, B-cell-depleted T cells, or PBMCs.

Study-level results and caveats: The quantity of clinical and demographic metadata differed by source and by participant and was supplied without curation.

Whole blood was collected in K2EDTA tubes by collaborating institutions according to the institutions' own protocols. For TCRbeta analysis, collaborators shipped samples in one of three forms: frozen whole blood, isolated PBMCs, or DNA extracted from either of those sample types. This clone was picked up one time. It lacks a known antigen. Nothing much larger sits one base from this clone, and base qualities are not available. TCRbeta CDR3 regions were amplified from genomic DNA by means of the immunoSEQ Assay, a bias-controlled multiplex PCR. In the source study's methods: The number of nucleated cells in each sample was estimated by amplification of reference gene primers within the assay. To quantify the absolute abundance of each unique TCRbeta CDR3 rearrangement, sequence reads were collapsed and filtered. For each sample, productive Simpson clonality was calculated as the square root of Simpson's diversity index across productive rearrangements. TCRdb limited this immuneACCESS table to in-frame rearrangements with V and J called. A share of clones is missing; checked studies link under half to unresolved V genes, and the rest is unexplained. Clone size and V and J calls were adopted from that table, with D and trimming inferred from the DNA. For this sample the table gives tens of thousands of clones, of which roughly 70% were detected only once. More than 15% of the sample is in the top ten clones.

As encoded in the germline V gene (reference sequence), CDR1 is MNHEY while CDR2 is SMNVEV. Counted from cysteine to phenylalanine, this CDR3 has 15 amino acids. CDR3 DNA only is kept here, 45 bases in frame from base 1. Between the V and J ends, shortened by 2 bases and 4 bases respectively, the junction contains 14 bases. The specimen sequenced was peripheral blood. The chain was built from TRBV27 and TRBJ1-2, and perhaps TRBD1 as D gene, on 5 matching bases. This TCR derives from a woman between 45 and 65 years old with active or convalescent COVID-19. The CDR3 corresponds to CASSLTGLSFYGYTF. The nucleotides are TGTGCCAGCAGTTTAACGGGACTGAGCTTCTATGGCTACACCTTC.